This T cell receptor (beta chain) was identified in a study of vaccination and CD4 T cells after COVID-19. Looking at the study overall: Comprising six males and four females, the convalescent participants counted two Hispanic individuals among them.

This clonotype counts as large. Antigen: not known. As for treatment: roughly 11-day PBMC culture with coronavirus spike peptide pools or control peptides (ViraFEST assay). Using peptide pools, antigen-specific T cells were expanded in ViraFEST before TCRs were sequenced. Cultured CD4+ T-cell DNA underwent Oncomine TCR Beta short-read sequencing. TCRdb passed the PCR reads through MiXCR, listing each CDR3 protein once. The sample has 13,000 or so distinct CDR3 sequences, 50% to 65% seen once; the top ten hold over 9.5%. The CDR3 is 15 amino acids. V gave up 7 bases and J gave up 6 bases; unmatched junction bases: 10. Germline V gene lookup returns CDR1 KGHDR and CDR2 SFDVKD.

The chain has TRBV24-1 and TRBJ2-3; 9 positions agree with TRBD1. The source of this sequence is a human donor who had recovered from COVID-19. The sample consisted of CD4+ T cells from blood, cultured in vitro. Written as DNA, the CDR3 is TGTGCCACCAGCACCGGGACAGGGAGGGTGGATACGCAGTATTTT. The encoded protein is CATSTGTGRVDTQYF.